Sequencing of this TCR beta chain was carried out in a study of T cells expressing NK-cell markers (dated by TCRdb to the early 2020s). The study in broad terms: TCR beta-chain repertoires were profiled in sorted CD3+CD56+NKG2C+, CD3+CD56+NKG2C- and CD3+CD56-NKG2C+ T-cell subsets from about 8 donors. Seven of the eight sequenced donors were HCMV-seropositive and one was HCMV-seronegative. All eight donors whose samples were sequenced were randomly selected healthy volunteers, three of them men and five women. Illumina HiSeq 2000/2500, MiSeq or NextSeq was used to sequence libraries as 2 x 150 bp reads.

According to the germline V gene, CDR1 reads SNHLY and CDR2 reads FYNNEI. The CDR3 has 16 amino acids, counting the end cysteine and phenylalanine. The DNA sequence is not available. HCMV-specific IgG was detected in serum with a commercial ELISA kit to determine HCMV serostatus. Ficoll density gradient centrifugation was used to isolate peripheral blood mononuclear cells from blood. The sequencer listed for this sample is Illumina HiSeq 2000. TCR beta cDNA libraries were prepared using 5'RACE template switching, which introduced a universal primer site and unique molecular identifiers. cDNA synthesis was primed from the TCR beta constant segment, followed by two successive PCR amplification steps. The paper's processing steps were these. Reads were demultiplexed and grouped by UMI with MIGEC, and clonotypes were assembled and quantified with MiTCR. To exclude erroneous sequences, only TCR cDNA sequences supported by at least two reads were retained. The tcR package was used for downstream repertoire analysis, with clonotypes matched between fractions based on CDR3 nucleotide sequence plus V segment. VDJmatch was used to annotate antigen specificity against VDJdb, with one amino acid substitution in CDR3 allowed. TCRdb reprocessed the reads and lists each CDR3 protein sequence as a single entry, with no DNA. The V and J calls were not made by the authors but by TCRdb's processing. This sample's table contains about 450,000 distinct CDR3 sequences. The ten largest clones take up 6% to 9.5% of the sample.

Concerning this clonotype: Its antigen target is currently unknown.

Study-wide findings and limitations: Whether the expanded NKG2C-expressing T cell clones were specific for HCMV antigens remained unclear. Those dominant clonotypes were again the most abundant among CD3+CD56-NKG2C+ cells in a few donors, at about 25-60.1%. In roughly six donors, the dominant CD3+CD56+NKG2C+ clonotypes ranked among the top 10 CD8+ clonotypes, making up about 1.0-7.5% of CD8+ T cells.

This chain joins TRBV2 to TRBJ2-6; TCRdb's assignment of TRBD1 cannot be checked, as there is no DNA. The origin of this receptor is a woman between 18 and 75 years old in good health. The material sequenced was blood T cells: a sorted CD56 or NKG2C T cell subset, CD4+ or CD8+ T cells, or bulk PBMC T cells (not recorded which). The CDR3 region: CASSTPTGSGANVLTF.